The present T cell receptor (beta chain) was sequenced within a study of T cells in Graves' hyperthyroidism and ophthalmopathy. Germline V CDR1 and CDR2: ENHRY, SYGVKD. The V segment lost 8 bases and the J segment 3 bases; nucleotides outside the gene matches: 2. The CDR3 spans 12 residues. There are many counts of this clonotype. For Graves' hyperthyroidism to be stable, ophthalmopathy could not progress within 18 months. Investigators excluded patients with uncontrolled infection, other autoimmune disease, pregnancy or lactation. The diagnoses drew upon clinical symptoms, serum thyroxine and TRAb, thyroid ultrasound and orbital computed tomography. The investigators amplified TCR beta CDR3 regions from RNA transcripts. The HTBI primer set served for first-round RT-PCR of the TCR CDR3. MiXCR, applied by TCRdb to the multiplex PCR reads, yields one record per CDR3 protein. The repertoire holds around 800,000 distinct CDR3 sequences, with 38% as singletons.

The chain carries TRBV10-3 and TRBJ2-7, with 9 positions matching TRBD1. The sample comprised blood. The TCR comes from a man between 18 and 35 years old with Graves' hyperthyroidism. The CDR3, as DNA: TGTGCCATCGGGGACAGGGACTACGAGCAGTACTTC. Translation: CAIGDRDYEQYF.